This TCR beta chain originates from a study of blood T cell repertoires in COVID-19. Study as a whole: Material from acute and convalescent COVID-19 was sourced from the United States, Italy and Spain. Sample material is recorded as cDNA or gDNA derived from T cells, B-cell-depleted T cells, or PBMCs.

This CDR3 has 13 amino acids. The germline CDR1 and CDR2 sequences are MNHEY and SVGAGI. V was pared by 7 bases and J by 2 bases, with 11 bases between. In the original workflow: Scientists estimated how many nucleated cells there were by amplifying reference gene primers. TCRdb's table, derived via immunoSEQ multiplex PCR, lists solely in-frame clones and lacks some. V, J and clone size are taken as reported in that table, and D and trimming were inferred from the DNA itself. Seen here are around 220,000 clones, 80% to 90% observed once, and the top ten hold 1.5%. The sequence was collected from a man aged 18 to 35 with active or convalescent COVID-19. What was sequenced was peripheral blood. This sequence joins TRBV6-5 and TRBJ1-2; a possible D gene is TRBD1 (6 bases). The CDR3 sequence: CASNLDRNYGYTF. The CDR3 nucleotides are TGTGCCAGCAACCTAGACAGGAACTATGGCTACACCTTC.